This record concerns one TCR beta chain sequence. Antigen unknown. Libraries were prepared by immunoSEQ multiplex PCR; TCRdb keeps only in-frame clonotypes and omits some of them. The repertoire holds 400,000 or so clones, with approximately 96% as singletons. Pooled CD45RO+ cells and CCR7-negative CD45RA+ TemRA cells made up CD8 memory. The data are from a study of shared clonotypes between healthy human individuals. Overall study results and limits: Tissues were not sampled, only blood, and their repertoires likely differ.

Sequenced material: memory CD8+ T cells sorted from blood. Indicated subset: CD45RO+ cells pooled with CCR7-negative TemRA cells. The clonotype was recovered from a man aged 30 to 45 in good health.

CDR3 loop: CAIWAGGSYEQYF. DNA for the CDR3: TGTGCCATCTGGGCGGGGGGCTCCTACGAGCAGTACTTC. The genes are TRBV10-3 and TRBJ2-7; TRBD2 aligns across 8 bases. Trimming took 8 bases from V and 0 from J; bases not matched to a gene: 3. This CDR3 spans 13 amino acids. Germline lookup yields CDR1 ENHRY and CDR2 SYGVKD.